This TCR beta chain came from a study of shared clonotypes between healthy human individuals. Sorted-subset replicate PCRs used 150 to 200 ng DNA, about 30,000 T cell genomes. Original data processing: Filtering differed since immunoSEQ provided only junctions, with no quality scores. Profiled with immunoSEQ multiplex PCR; TCRdb holds only in-frame clones, not every one. V, J and clone size were drawn from that table, and D and trimming were deduced from the DNA. Among about 2.4 million clones, approximately 93% were seen once, and the ten largest hold approximately 0.36%. Trimming shortened V by 6 bases and J by 6 bases, and 21 bases separated the two germline ends. The CDR3 contains 15 residues. Looked up from germline, CDR1 is SGHTA and CDR2 is FQGNSA.

The sample taken for sequencing was naive CD4+ T cells from PBMCs. Subset here: CD45RA+ positively selected. V is TRBV7-2 and J is TRBJ2-7; perhaps TRBD1 as D (6 bases). This clonotype was sampled from a man aged 18 to 29 in good health. Some clones in this sample may be carry-over from other donors' samples. Written as DNA, the CDR3 is TGTGCCAGCAGGCTTACTTGGGGGCCCGGCGGCGAGCAGTACTTC. Protein product: CASRLTWGPGGEQYF.